These 27 T cell receptor beta chains were all obtained from the same sample, sequenced in a study of T cell repertoires in cytomegalovirus infection. Their antigens are not known. TCRdb re-called the reads with MiXCR, one entry per CDR3 protein. Of approximately 910,000 distinct CDR3 sequences in the sample, less than 35% were seen once. The material was cultured CD8+ T cells from PBMCs, obtained from culture after CMV antigen stimulation. All receptors come from a human donor in good health (CMV status not recorded). Some clones in this sample may be carry-over from other donors' samples.

The V and J genes are TRBV14 and TRBJ1-2; the D gene is possibly TRBD1 (5 bases). The germline V gene encodes CDR1 SGHDN and CDR2 FVKESK. The CDR3 covers 13 residues. V lost 1 base, J lost 4 bases, and 7 bases lay in between. CDR3 amino acids: CASSQGGIYGYTF. CDR3 DNA sequence: TGTGCCAGCAGCCAAGGGGGCATCTATGGCTACACCTTC.

The chain couples TRBV6-1 to TRBJ1-1, with a weak D call TRBD1 (6 bases). The CDR3 has 14 residues. CDR1 and CDR2 from the germline V gene are MNHNS and SASEGT. The germline V and J ends were trimmed by 3 bases and 3 bases, with 11 bases remaining between them. In DNA, the CDR3 is TGTGCCAGCAGTGAGGTACCAGGGGACACTGAAGCTTTCTTT. It translates to CASSEVPGDTEAFF.

This clonotype appeared a few times. The chain combines TRBV19 with TRBJ1-2, with 7 bases matching TRBD1. J gave up 6 bases and V 6 bases, and 10 bases lay outside the gene matches. The length of the CDR3 is 14 residues. Germline CDR1 LNHDA, CDR2 SQIVND (reference sequence). The CDR3 DNA sequence: TGTGCCAGTAGCCGACAGGGAGTTTTGAATGGCTACACCTTC. Its translation is CASSRQGVLNGYTF.

This clonotype was seen a few times. This chain connects TRBV6-2 or TRBV6-3 to TRBJ1-5; D gene uncertain. Germline V gene lookup returns CDR1 MNHEY and CDR2 SVGEGT. The length of the CDR3 is 15 residues. The V gene lost 2 bases and the J gene lost 2 bases, with 10 bases spanning the gap. The CDR3 nucleotides are TGTGCCAGCAGTTACACCACCGGCGGCAATCAGCCCCAGCATTTT. This sequence encodes CASSYTTGGNQPQHF.

The V and J genes are TRBV6-6 and TRBJ1-2; no clear D gene. The V gene lost 2 bases and the J gene lost 0 bases, with 7 bases spanning the gap. Germline V gives CDR1 MNHNY, CDR2 SVGAGI (reference sequence). This CDR3 is 14 amino acids long. The CDR3 is CASSYDLTNYGYTF. The CDR3 coding sequence is TGTGCCAGCAGTTACGACCTAACTAACTATGGCTACACCTTC.

The CDR3 loop reads CSVEDQRRMGDTQYF. The CDR3 region has the DNA TGCAGCGTTGAAGATCAGAGACGAATGGGGGATACGCAGTATTTT. This chain links TRBV29-1 with TRBJ2-3; unclear D gene. V was shortened by 0 bases and J by 6 bases, with 16 bases between the two germline ends. The length of the CDR3 is 15 residues. Looked up from germline, CDR1 is SQVTM and CDR2 is ANQGSEA.

V is TRBV28 and J is TRBJ2-2, with D unresolved. Germline V lookup: CDR1 MDHEN, CDR2 SYDVKM. V was pared by 2 bases and J by 4 bases, with 11 bases between. The CDR3 has 15 residues. For the CDR3, the DNA is TGTGCCAGCAGTTTAGTGAGGCCGGGCACCGGGGAGCTGTTTTTT. Its translation is CASSLVRPGTGELFF. The whole variable domain, remainder taken from reference TRBV28 and TRBJ2-2, is DVKVTQSSRYLVKRTGEKVFLECVQDMDHENMFWYRQDPGLGLRLIYFSYDVKMKEKGDIPEGYSVSREKKERFSLILESASTNQTSMYLCASSLVRPGTGELFFGEGSRLTVL.

The sample holds a few counts of this clonotype. The chain employs TRBV4-1 and TRBJ2-3; 7 nucleotides align to TRBD2. V trimming: 2 bases; J trimming: 0 bases; junction bases outside the gene matches: 8. Germline values: CDR1 MGHRA, CDR2 YSYEKL. The CDR3 is 17 residues long. The CDR3 loop is CASSQTGLPSSTDTQYF. CDR3 nucleotides: TGCGCCAGCAGCCAAACGGGACTACCTTCTAGCACAGATACGCAGTATTTT.

The chain uses TRBV7-9 and TRBJ2-3, with a weak D call TRBD2 (6 bases). CDR3 length equals 15 residues. V dropped 5 bases and J dropped 0 bases, with 12 bases sitting between them. CDR1 SEHNR and CDR2 FQNEAQ come from the germline V gene (reference sequence). The CDR3, as DNA: TGTGCCAGCAGCAAAGCGGGCAGAAGCACAGATACGCAGTATTTT. As protein: CASSKAGRSTDTQYF.

V is TRBV6-6 and J is TRBJ2-3; D may match TRBD1 or TRBD2 (5 bases each). Germline V gene data show CDR1 as MNHNY and CDR2 as SVGAGI (reference sequence). The V and J ends lost 2 bases and 6 bases respectively, with 12 bases between them. This CDR3 has 14 residues. The CDR3 sequence is CASSYGGVTDTQYF. The CDR3 DNA reads as TGTGCCAGCAGTTACGGGGGAGTCACGGATACGCAGTATTTT.

The gene calls are TRBV2 and TRBJ2-5; the D is unclear. The germline gives CDR1 SNHLY, CDR2 FYNNEI. V gave up 10 bases and J gave up 1 base, with 7 bases separating them. The CDR3 covers 11 residues. CDR3 bases: TGTGCCAACGCGGCCCAAGAGACCCAGTACTTC. Amino acids: CANAAQETQYF.

The sample holds many counts of this clonotype. The genes are TRBV7-2 and TRBJ2-7; 12 nucleotides align to TRBD2. This CDR3 has 15 amino acids. The J segment lost 4 bases and the V segment lost 5 bases, leaving 6 bases of the junction unmatched. Looked up from germline, CDR1 is SGHTA and CDR2 is FQGNSA. The CDR3, as DNA: TGTGCCAGCAGCCCTGGACTAGCGGGACCGTACGAGCAGTACTTC. Encoded protein: CASSPGLAGPYEQYF.

This clonotype was recorded many times. The gene calls are TRBV2 and TRBJ1-2; D not certain. CDR1 and CDR2 (germline): SNHLY, FYNNEI. CDR3 length: 15 amino acids. Trimming took off 5 bases at V and 0 bases at J, with 13 bases between the two ends. CDR3 bases: TGTGCCAGCAGTCCCGGACGTTCGGCTAACTATGGCTACACCTTC. Translation: CASSPGRSANYGYTF.

The CDR3: CASSFLSGGTNNEQFF. CDR3 bases: TGCGCCAGCAGCTTTCTCAGCGGGGGGACTAACAATGAGCAGTTCTTC. This chain connects TRBV5-1 to TRBJ2-1, with 9 bases identical to TRBD2. This CDR3 region has 16 residues. The trim removed 2 bases at V and 5 bases at J, leaving 8 bases unmatched. Germline V gene sequence: CDR1 SGHRS, CDR2 YFSETQ.

This clonotype was counted only a few times. This chain uses TRBV9 with TRBJ1-1; perhaps TRBD1 as D (5 bases). Trimming shortened V by 3 bases and J by 0 bases, and 18 bases separated the two germline ends. The CDR3 consists of 17 residues. Per germline, CDR1 SGDLS and CDR2 YYNGEE. For the CDR3, the DNA is TGTGCCAGCAGCGAGGCCGGGGCAGACCTAATGAACACTGAAGCTTTCTTT. Protein: CASSEAGADLMNTEAFF. Complete variable domain (other parts from reference TRBV9 and TRBJ1-1): DSGVTQTPKHLITATGQRVTLRCSPRSGDLSVYWYQQSLDQGLQFLIQYYNGEERAKGNILERFSAQQFPDLHSELNLSSLELGDSALYFCASSEAGADLMNTEAFFGQGTRLTVV.

This clonotype has a count of ten or more. This chain uses TRBV7-2 with TRBJ2-1, with D tentatively TRBD2 (6 bases). V lost 1 base and J 6 bases, leaving 13 bases between the germline ends. CDR3 size: 15 residues. In germline, CDR1 is SGHTA, CDR2 FQGNSA. This CDR3 is CASSLGSGQVNEQFF. CDR3 sequence (DNA): TGTGCCAGCAGCTTAGGGAGCGGGCAAGTCAATGAGCAGTTCTTC.

This clonotype has just a few counts. The V call is TRBV19, the J call TRBJ1-2; no clear D. CDR1 is LNHDA, CDR2 SQIVND, per germline (reference sequence). The V and J ends lost 7 bases and 2 bases respectively, with 17 bases between them. This CDR3 spans 15 amino acids. The CDR3: CASTRAAEGNYGYTF. The CDR3 region has the DNA TGTGCCAGTACGAGAGCCGCCGAAGGAAACTATGGCTACACCTTC.

This chain links TRBV2 with TRBJ1-4; TRBD1 agrees at 8 bases. The CDR3 runs to 14 residues. V lost 6 bases and J lost 7; bases outside the gene matches: 7. The germline V gene has CDR1 SNHLY and CDR2 FYNNEI. CDR3 protein: CASRSQGESEKLFF. CDR3 DNA sequence: TGTGCCAGCAGATCACAGGGGGAGAGTGAAAAACTGTTTTTT.

The chain combines TRBV24-1 with TRBJ2-1; TRBD2 matches 11 bases. Trimming cost V 4 bases and J 2 bases; bases outside gene matches: 3. CDR1 is KGHDR, CDR2 SFDVKD, per germline. The CDR3 consists of 16 residues. The CDR3: CATSDLSGGAYNEQFF. The CDR3 coding sequence is TGTGCCACCAGTGACCTTAGCGGGGGGGCCTACAATGAGCAGTTCTTC.

This clonotype was found many times. J is TRBJ2-5 and V is TRBV7-2; 11 nucleotides agree with TRBD2. Germline CDR1 reads SGHTA; CDR2 reads FQGNSA. The CDR3 totals 16 residues. After removal of 1 base from V and 3 bases from J, the junction contained 4 bases not matched to a gene. The CDR3 coding sequence is TGTGCCAGCAGCTTAGGCCCGGGACTAGCGGAAGAGACCCAGTACTTC. It encodes CASSLGPGLAEETQYF. Drawing the rest from reference TRBV7-2 and TRBJ2-5, the complete variable domain is GAGVSQSPSNKVTEKGKDVELRCDPISGHTALYWYRQSLGQGLEFLIYFQGNSAPDKSGLPSDRFSAERTGGSVSTLTIQRTQQEDSAVYLCASSLGPGLAEETQYFGPGTRLLVL.

The CDR3 protein is CATSDSLAGGGNEQFF. CDR3 nucleotides: TGTGCCACCAGTGATTCACTAGCGGGGGGTGGCAATGAGCAGTTCTTC. V is TRBV24-1 and J is TRBJ2-1, with TRBD2 matching over 12 bases. CDR1 is KGHDR and CDR2 is SFDVKD in the germline V gene. The V and J ends lost 2 bases and 6 bases, in that order; junction bases with no gene match: 4. The CDR3 consists of 16 residues.

This clonotype was found a few times. The genes are TRBV27 and TRBJ1-5, with D possibly TRBD1 on 5 matching bases. Deletions cut 5 bases from V and 5 bases from J, with 13 bases between. Germline V gene data show CDR1 as MNHEY and CDR2 as SMNVEV (reference sequence). The CDR3 is 14 residues long. CDR3 in DNA: TGTGCCAGCAGTGTTTACTGGGGCCATCAGCCCCAGCATTTT. Encoded protein: CASSVYWGHQPQHF.

This sequence joins TRBV6-5 and TRBJ1-2; a weak D match, TRBD1 (5 bases). This CDR3 has 14 amino acids. V lost 0 bases, J lost 5 bases, and 10 bases lay in between. Germline CDR1 is MNHEY and CDR2 is SVGAGI. CDR3 DNA sequence: TGTGCCAGCAGTTACTCTGCGGGGCTTTATGGCTACACCTTC. Translating it yields CASSYSAGLYGYTF.

This clonotype was counted ten times or more. This chain uses TRBV7-3 with TRBJ1-1, with 7 positions matching TRBD1. V shed 5 bases and J 4 bases; nucleotides not matched to a gene: 4. This CDR3 spans 13 amino acids. Germline CDR1 SGHTA, CDR2 FQGTGA. In nucleotides, the CDR3 is TGTGCCAGCAGCCCACAGGGGAGCACTGAAGCTTTCTTT. Translation: CASSPQGSTEAFF.

This chain joins TRBV27 and TRBJ1-6; D gene ambiguous. Between the trimmed V and J ends, which lost 6 bases and 6 bases, there was a span of 12 bases. Per germline, CDR1 MNHEY and CDR2 SMNVEV (reference sequence). The CDR3 totals 14 residues. The CDR3 sequence is CASSQPGFNSPLHF. The CDR3 nucleotides are TGTGCCAGCAGCCAACCGGGATTTAATTCACCCCTCCACTTT.

This clonotype was seen more than once but under ten times. The chain links TRBV6-2 or TRBV6-3 to TRBJ2-3; weak D call: TRBD2 (6 bases). The V end was cut by 4 bases, the J end by 3 bases, with 11 bases between. The CDR3 covers 14 residues. Germline V gene data show CDR1 as MNHEY and CDR2 as SVGEGT. Here the CDR3 DNA reads TGTGCCAGCAGTTGGACTGCGGGGACAGATACGCAGTATTTT. Its protein is CASSWTAGTDTQYF.

With respect to this clonotype: The junction does not match germline at one end; this may be a read error. This chain connects TRBV7-6 to TRBJ2-5, with D possibly TRBD1 on 5 matching bases. Germline values: CDR1 SGHVS, CDR2 FNYEAQ. There are 14 residues in the CDR3. The CDR3 spells CASSLKDSEETQYF. CDR3 DNA sequence: TGTGCTAGCAGCTTAAAAGACAGTGAAGAGACCCAGTACTTC.